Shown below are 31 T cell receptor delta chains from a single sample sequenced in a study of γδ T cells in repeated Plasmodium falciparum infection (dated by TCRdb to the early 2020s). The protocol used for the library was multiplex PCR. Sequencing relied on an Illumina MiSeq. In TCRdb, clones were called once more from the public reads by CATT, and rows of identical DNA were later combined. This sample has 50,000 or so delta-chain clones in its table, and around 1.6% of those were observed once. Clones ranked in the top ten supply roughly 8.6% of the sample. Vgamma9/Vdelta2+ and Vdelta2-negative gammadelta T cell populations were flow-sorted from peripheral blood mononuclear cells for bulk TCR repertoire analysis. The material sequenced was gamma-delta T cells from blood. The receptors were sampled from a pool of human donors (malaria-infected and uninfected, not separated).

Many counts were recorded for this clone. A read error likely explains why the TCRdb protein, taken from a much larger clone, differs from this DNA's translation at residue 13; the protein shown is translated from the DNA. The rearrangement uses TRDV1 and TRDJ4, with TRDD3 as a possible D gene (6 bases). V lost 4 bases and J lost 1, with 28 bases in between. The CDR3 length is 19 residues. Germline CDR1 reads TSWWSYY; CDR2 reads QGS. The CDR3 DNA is TGTGCTCTTGGGGTGAGCTTCCCACCCCGTACTGGGAGAGACAGACCCCTGATCTTT. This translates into CALGVSFPPRTGRDRPLIF.

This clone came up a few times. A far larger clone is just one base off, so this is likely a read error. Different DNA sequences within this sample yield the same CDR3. CDR3 loop: CALGRATLGDNDKLIF. The CDR3 DNA follows: TGTGCTCTTGGTAGGGCTACTCTGGGGGACAACGATAAGCTCATCTTT. This chain uses TRDV1 with TRDJ1, with 8 nucleotides matching TRDD3. The CDR3 sequence is 16 residues long. CDR1 is TSWWSYY and CDR2 is QGS in the germline V gene.

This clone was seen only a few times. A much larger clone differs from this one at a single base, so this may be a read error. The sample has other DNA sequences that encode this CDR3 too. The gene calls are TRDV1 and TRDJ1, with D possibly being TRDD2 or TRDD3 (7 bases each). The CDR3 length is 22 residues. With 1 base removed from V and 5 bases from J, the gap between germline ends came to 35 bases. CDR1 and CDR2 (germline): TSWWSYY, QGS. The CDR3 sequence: CALGEHPSLYWGSRTLTDKLIF. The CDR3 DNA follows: TGTGCTCTTGGGGAACATCCTTCCTTGTACTGGGGAAGCCGGACACTTACGGATAAACTCATCTTT.

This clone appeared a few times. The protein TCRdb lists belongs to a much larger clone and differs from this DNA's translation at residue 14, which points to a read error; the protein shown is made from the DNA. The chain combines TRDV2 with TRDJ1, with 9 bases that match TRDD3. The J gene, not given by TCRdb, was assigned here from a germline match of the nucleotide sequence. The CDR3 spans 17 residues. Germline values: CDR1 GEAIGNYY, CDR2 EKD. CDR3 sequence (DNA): TGTGCCTGTGAGAGACTCGGGGATACGCATGACACCGATAGACTCATCTTT. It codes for CACERLGDTHDTDRLIF.

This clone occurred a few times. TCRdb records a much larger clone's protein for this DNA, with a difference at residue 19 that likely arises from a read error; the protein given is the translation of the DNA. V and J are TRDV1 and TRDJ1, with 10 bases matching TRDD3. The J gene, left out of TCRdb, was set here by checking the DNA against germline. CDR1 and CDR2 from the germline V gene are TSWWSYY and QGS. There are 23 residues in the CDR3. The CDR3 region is CALGELLACGVGDTSRYTYKLIF. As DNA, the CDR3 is TGTGCTCTTGGGGAACTATTGGCCTGCGGGGTGGGGGATACAAGCCGGTACACCTATAAACTCATCTTT.

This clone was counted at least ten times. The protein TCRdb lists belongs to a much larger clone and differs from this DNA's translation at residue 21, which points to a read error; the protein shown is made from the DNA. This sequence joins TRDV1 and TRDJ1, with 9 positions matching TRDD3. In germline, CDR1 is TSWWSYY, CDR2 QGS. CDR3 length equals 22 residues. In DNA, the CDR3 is TGTGCTCTTGGGGAACTTTCTTACCCCAAACTACTGGGGGACCCTAGGGTCGATAAACTCACCTTT. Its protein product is CALGELSYPKLLGDPRVDKLTF.

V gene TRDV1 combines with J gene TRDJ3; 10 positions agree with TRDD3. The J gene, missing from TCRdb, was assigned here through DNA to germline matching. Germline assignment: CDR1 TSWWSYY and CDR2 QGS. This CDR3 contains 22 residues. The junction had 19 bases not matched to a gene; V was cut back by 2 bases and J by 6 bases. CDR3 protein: CALGESSSLGDIMLLDTRQMFF. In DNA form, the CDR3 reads TGTGCTCTTGGGGAATCTTCCTCGCTGGGGGATATAATGCTCCTGGACACCCGACAGATGTTTTTC.

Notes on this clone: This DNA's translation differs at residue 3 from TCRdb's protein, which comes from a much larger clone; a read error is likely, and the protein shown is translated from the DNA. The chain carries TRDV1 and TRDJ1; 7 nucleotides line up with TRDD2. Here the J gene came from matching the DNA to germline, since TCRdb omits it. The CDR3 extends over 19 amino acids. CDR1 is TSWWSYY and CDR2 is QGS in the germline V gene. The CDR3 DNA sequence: TGTGCTATTGGGAAGCCACTACCTTTCCTACGGATCAACACCGATAAACTCATCTTT. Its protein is CAIGKPLPFLRINTDKLIF.

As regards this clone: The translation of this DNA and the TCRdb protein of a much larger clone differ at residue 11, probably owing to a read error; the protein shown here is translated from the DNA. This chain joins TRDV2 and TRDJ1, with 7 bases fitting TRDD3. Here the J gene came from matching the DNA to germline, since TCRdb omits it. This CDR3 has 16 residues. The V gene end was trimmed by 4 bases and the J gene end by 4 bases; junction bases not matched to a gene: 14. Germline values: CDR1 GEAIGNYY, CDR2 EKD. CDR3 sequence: CACDYTGDLEGDKLIF. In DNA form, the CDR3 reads TGTGCCTGTGATTATACTGGGGATTTGGAGGGCGATAAACTCATCTTT.

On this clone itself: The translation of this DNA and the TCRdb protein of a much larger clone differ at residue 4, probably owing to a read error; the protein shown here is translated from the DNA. In DNA form, the CDR3 reads TGTGCTCTTTGGGAACGCAAGGGAGCCCAGTACACCGATAAACTCATCTTT. As protein: CALWERKGAQYTDKLIF. The rearrangement links TRDV1 to TRDJ1, with D unresolved. Here the J gene came from matching the DNA to germline, since TCRdb omits it. CDR1 TSWWSYY and CDR2 QGS come from the germline V gene. The CDR3 covers 17 residues.

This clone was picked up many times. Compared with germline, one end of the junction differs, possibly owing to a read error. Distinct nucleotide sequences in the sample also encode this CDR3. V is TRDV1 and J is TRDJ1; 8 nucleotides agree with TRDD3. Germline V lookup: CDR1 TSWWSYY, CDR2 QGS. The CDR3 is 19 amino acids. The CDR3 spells CALGEERLMGDAYTDKLIF. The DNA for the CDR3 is TGCGCTCTTGGGGAAGAGAGATTAATGGGGGATGCCTACACCGATAAACTCATCTTT.

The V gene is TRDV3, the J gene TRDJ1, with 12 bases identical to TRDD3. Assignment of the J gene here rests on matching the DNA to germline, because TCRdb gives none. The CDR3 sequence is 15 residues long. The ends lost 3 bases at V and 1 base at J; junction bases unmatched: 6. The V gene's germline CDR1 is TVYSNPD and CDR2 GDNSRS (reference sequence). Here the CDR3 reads CAFRPGGYGTDKLIF. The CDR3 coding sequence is TGTGCCTTCCGGCCTGGGGGATACGGCACCGATAAACTCATCTTT.

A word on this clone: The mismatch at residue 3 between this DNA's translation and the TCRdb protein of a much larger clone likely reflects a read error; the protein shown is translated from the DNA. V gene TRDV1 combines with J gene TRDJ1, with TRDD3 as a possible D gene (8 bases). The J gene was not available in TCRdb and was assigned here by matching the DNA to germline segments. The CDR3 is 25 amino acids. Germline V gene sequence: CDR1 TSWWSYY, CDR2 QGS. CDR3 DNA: TGTGCTATTGGGGACTCGGCCTTCCTTAGGGTGGACCGTACTGGGGGCCGTACCCCCACCGATAAACTCATCTTT. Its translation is CAIGDSAFLRVDRTGGRTPTDKLIF.

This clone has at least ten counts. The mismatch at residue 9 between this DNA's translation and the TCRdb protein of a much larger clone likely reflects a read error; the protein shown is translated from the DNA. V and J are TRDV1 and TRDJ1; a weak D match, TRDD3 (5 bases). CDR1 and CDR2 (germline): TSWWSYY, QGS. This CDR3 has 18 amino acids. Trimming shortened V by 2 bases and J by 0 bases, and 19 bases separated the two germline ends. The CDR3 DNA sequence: TGTGCTCTTGGGGAAGCCCTAGGGGAGGAGAGACACACCGATAAACTCATCTTT. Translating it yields CALGEALGEERHTDKLIF.

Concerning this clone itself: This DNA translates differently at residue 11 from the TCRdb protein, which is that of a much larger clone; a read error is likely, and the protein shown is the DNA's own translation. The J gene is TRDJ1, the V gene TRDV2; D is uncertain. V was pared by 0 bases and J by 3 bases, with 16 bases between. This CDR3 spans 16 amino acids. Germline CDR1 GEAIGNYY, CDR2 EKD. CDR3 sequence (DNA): TGTGCCTGTGACACCGTGGCGCCCCAGAACCCCGATAAACTCATCTTT. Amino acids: CACDTVAPQNPDKLIF.

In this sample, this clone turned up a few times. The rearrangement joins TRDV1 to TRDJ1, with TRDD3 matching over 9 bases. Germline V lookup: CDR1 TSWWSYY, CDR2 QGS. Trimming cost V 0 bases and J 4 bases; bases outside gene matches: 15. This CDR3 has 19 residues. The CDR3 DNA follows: TGTGCTCTTGGGGAACTATGGGTGGGGATACGCGTTCGGGTCGATAAACTCATCTTT. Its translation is CALGELWVGIRVRVDKLIF.

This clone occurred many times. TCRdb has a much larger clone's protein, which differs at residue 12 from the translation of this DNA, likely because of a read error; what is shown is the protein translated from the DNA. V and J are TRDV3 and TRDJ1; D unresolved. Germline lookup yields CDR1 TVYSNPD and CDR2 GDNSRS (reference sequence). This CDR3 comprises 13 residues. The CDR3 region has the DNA TGTGCCTTTCGGCGCGACTACACCGATAAACTCACCTTT. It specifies CAFRRDYTDKLTF.

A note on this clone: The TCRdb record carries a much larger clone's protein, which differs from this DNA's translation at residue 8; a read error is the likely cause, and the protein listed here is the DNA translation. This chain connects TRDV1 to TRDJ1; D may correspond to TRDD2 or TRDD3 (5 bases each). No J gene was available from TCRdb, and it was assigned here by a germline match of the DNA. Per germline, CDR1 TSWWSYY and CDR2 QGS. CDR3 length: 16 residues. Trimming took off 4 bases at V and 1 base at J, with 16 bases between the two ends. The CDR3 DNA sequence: TGTGCTCTTGGGGGTACCTACAGGGGGCCCACCGATAAACTCATCTTT. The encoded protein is CALGGTYRGPTDKLIF.

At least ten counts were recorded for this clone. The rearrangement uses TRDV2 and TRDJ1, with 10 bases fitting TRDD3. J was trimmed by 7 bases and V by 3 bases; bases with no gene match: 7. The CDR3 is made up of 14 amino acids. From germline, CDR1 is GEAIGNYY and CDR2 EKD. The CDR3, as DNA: TGTGCCTGTGACCGTGGGGGATACTGGAGTAAACTCATCTTT. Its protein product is CACDRGGYWSKLIF.

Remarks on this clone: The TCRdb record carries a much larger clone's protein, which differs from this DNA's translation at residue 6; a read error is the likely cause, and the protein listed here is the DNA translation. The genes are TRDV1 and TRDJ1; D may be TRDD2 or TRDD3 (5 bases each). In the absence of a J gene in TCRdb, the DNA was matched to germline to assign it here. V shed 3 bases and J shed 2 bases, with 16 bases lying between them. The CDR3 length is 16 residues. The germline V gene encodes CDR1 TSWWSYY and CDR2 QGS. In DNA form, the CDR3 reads TGTGCTCTTGGGGACTGGATAACCGTTCCTACCGATAAACTCATCTTT. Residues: CALGDWITVPTDKLIF.

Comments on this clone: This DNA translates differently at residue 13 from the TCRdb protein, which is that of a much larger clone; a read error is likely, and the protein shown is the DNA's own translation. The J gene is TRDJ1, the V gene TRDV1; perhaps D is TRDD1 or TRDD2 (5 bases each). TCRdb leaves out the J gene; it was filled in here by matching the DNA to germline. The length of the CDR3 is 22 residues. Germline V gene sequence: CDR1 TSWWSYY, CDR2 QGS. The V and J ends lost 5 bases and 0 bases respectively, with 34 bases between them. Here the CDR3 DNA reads TGTGCTCTTGGGAAATCCCCTTCGGTGGGACCGAATAGGACTAAGTACACCGATAAACTCATCTTT. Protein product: CALGKSPSVGPNRTKYTDKLIF.

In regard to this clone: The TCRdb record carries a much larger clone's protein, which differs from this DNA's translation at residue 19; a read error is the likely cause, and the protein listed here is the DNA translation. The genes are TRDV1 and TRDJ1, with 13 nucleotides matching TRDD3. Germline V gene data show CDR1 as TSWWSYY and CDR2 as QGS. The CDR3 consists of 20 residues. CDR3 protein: CALGERFRYWGIRFPDKLTF. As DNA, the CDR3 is TGTGCTCTTGGGGAACGGTTTAGGTACTGGGGGATACGGTTTCCCGATAAACTCACCTTT.

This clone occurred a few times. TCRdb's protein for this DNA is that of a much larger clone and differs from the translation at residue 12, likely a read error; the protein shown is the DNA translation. CDR3 loop: CALGELSYPKLPGDPRVDKLIF. The CDR3 DNA reads TGTGCTCTTGGGGAACTTTCTTACCCCAAACTACCGGGGGACCCTAGGGTCGATAAACTCATCTTT. The chain couples TRDV1 to TRDJ1; D is perhaps TRDD3 (6 bases). TCRdb supplies no J gene; here it was assigned by aligning the nucleotide sequence to germline. Germline V gives CDR1 TSWWSYY, CDR2 QGS. The CDR3 loop spans 22 amino acids. V was clipped by 0 bases and J by 4 bases, with 33 bases between them.

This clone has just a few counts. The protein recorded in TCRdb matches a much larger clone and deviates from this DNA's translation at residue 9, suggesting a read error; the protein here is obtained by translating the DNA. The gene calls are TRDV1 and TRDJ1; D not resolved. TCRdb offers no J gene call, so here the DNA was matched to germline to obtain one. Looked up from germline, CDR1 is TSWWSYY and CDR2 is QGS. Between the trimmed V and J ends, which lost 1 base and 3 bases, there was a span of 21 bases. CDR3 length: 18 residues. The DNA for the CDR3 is TGTGCTCTTGGGGAACCTTTAAGGGGTACGTGGCAGGCCGATAAACTCATCTTT. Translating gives CALGEPLRGTWQADKLIF.

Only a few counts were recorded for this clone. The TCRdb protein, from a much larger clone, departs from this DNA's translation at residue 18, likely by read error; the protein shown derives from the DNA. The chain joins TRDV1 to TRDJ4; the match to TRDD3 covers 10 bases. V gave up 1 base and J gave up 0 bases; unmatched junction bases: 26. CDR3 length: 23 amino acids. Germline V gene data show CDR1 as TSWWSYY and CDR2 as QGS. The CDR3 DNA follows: TGTGCTCTTGGGGAACGAGTAAGAAAGGGCATTGCTGGGGGATATTTCCAGGCCAGACCCCTGATCTTT. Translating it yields CALGERVRKGIAGGYFQARPLIF.

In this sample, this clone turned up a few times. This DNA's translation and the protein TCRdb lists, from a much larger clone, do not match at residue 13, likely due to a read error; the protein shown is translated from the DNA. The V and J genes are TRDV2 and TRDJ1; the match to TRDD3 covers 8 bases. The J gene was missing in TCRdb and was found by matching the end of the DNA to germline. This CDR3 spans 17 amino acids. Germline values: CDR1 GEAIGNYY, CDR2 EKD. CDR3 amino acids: CACDTVSGIRNTNKLIF. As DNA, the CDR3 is TGTGCCTGTGACACCGTCTCCGGGATACGAAACACCAATAAACTCATCTTT.

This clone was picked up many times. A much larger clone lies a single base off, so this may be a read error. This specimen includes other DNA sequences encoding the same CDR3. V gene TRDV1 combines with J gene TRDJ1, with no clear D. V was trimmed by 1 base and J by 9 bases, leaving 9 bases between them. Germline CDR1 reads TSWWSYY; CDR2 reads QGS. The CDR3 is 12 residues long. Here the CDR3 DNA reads TGTGCTCTTGGGGAACCACGAGGCGAACTCATCTTT. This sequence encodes CALGEPRGELIF.

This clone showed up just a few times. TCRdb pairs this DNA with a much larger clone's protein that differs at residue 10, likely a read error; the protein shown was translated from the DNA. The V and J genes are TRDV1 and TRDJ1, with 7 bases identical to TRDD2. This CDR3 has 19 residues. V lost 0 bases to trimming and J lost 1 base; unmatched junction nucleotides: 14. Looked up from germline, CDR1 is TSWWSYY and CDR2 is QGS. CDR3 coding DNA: TGTGCTCTTGGGGAACTTCATCTTCCTATGAAGGGTTCCACCGATAAACTCATCTTT. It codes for CALGELHLPMKGSTDKLIF.

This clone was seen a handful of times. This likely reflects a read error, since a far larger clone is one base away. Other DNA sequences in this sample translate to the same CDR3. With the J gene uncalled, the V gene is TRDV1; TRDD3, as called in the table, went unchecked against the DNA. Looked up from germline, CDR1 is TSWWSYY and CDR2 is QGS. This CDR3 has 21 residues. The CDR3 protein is CALALIGATRTGGVPTKRLIF. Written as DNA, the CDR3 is TGTGCTCTTGCCTTAATAGGGGCTACCCGTACTGGGGGGGTACCCACAAAACGGCTCATCTTT.

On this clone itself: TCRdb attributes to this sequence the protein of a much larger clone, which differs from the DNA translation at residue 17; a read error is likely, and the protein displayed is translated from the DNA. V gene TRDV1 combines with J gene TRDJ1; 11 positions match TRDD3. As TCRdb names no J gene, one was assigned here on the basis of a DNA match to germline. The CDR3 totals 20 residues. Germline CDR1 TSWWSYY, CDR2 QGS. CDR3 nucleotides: TGTGCTCTTGGGGAATTGGTCTGGGGGATACTCCTCCCTAACACCGATAGACTCATCTTT. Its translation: CALGELVWGILLPNTDRLIF.

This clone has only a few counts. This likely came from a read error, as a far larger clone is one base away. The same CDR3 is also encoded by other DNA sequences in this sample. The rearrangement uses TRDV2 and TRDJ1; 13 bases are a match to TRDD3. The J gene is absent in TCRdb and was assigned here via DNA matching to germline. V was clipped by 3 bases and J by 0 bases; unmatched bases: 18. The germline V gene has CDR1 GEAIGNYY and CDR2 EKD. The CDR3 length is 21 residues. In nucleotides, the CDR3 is TGTGCCTGTGACTCCGTCTTAATGGGTACTGGGGGATACGCCCACACCGATAAACTCATCTTT. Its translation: CACDSVLMGTGGYAHTDKLIF.